The 12 T cell receptor beta chains listed next were all sequenced from one sample in a study of cytomegalovirus exposure and HLA in healthy donors. It was with 60 Vbeta and 13 Jbeta primers that the PCR ran. Data came from immunoSEQ multiplex PCR; TCRdb stores just in-frame clones and leaves some out. Of around 160,000 clones in the sample, about 80% were seen once. Sequencing input: PBMCs. These receptors all come from a man in his fifties in good health and CMV-seropositive.

About this clone: Mismatch with germline at one junction end may stem from a read error. The chain is built from TRBV28 and TRBJ1-6; D is ambiguous. The germline V gene has CDR1 MDHEN and CDR2 SYDVKM. The CDR3 runs 13 residues. The CDR3 reads CASSLWENSPLHF. The CDR3 nucleotides read TGTGCCAGCAGTTTATGGGAGAATTCGCCCCTCCACTTT.

The rearrangement links TRBV6-1 to TRBJ1-5; D is unresolved. Germline-derived CDR1 and CDR2 are MNHNS and SASEGT. V was cut by 6 bases and J by 4 bases, with 4 bases left in between. The CDR3 loop spans 11 amino acids. CDR3 bases: TGTGCCAGCAGCGGTAATCAGCCCCAGCATTTT. Its protein product is CASSGNQPQHF.

This clone was found a few times. The V call is TRBV27, the J call TRBJ2-7; D is ambiguous. The CDR3 is 15 residues long. Germline-derived CDR1 and CDR2 are MNHEY and SMNVEV (reference sequence). The germline V and J ends were trimmed by 6 bases and 0 bases, with 15 bases remaining between them. The CDR3 sequence: CASSYSNLLSYEQYF. Here the CDR3 DNA reads TGTGCCAGCAGCTATTCAAACCTCCTCTCCTACGAGCAGTACTTC.

The chain joins TRBV10-3 to TRBJ2-5; a weak D match, TRBD2 (7 bases). Trimming pared 3 bases from V and 1 base from J, leaving 15 bases between. The germline gives CDR1 ENHRY, CDR2 SYGVKD. CDR3 length: 16 amino acids. CDR3 nucleotide sequence: TGTGCCATCAGTGAAGGGGGAGCGGGGCTCCAAGAGACCCAGTACTTC. Translated, it gives CAISEGGAGLQETQYF.

This clone was seen only a few times. The CDR3 nucleotides are TGTGCCAGCAGCTGGACAGGGGGCGCGAATGAAAAACTGTTTTTT. Its translation is CASSWTGGANEKLFF. The chain uses TRBV5-4 and TRBJ1-4, with 11 bases matching TRBD1. V gave up 3 bases and J gave up 5 bases; unmatched junction bases: 3. There are 15 residues in the CDR3. Looked up from germline, CDR1 is SGHNT and CDR2 is YYREEE (reference sequence).

The chain has TRBV25-1 and TRBJ1-2; D uncertain. Trimming shortened V by 4 bases and J by 5 bases, and 5 bases separated the two germline ends. Germline CDR1 and CDR2: MGHDK and SYGVNS. The CDR3 is made up of 11 amino acids. Here the CDR3 reads CASSAGYGYTF. The CDR3 DNA is TGTGCCAGCAGTGCGGGGTATGGCTACACCTTC.

The J gene is TRBJ1-2, the V gene TRBV21-1. TRBV21-1 is a documented pseudogene. The CDR3 extends over 10 amino acids. The CDR3 is CASSRSGYTF. The CDR3 nucleotides read TGTGCCAGCAGCCGGTCGGGCTACACCTTC.

This clone was counted only a few times. The chain recombines TRBV6-1 with TRBJ1-4; 10 bases line up with TRBD1. The germline V gene encodes CDR1 MNHNS and CDR2 SASEGT. The CDR3 consists of 14 residues. Trimming removed 6 bases from V and 7 bases from J; junction bases left unmatched: 5. CDR3 DNA sequence: TGTGCCAGCAGCCCCGACAGGGGGCTTGAAAAACTGTTTTTT. Protein sequence: CASSPDRGLEKLFF.

This chain uses TRBV28 with TRBJ2-1, with D unclear. CDR1 is MDHEN, CDR2 SYDVKM, per germline. The CDR3 has 11 amino acids. V was shortened by 7 bases and J by 2 bases, with 3 bases between the two germline ends. This CDR3 is CASTAYNEQFF. The CDR3 coding sequence is TGTGCCAGCACGGCCTACAATGAGCAGTTCTTC.

The chain combines TRBV19 with TRBJ2-7; TRBD1 aligns across 9 bases. The CDR3 is 16 amino acids. Germline V lookup: CDR1 LNHDA, CDR2 SQIVND (reference sequence). The trim removed 5 bases at V and 5 bases at J, leaving 13 bases unmatched. CDR3 region: CASSSPPGTGRHEQYF. The DNA of the CDR3 is TGTGCCAGTAGTTCTCCTCCTGGGACAGGGCGCCACGAGCAGTACTTC.

The J gene is TRBJ1-1, the V gene TRBV6-9, with D hard to call. Germline CDR1 MNHGY, CDR2 SVAAGI. The CDR3 length is 13 residues. The V and J ends lost 3 bases and 0 bases respectively, with 5 bases between them. The CDR3 DNA sequence: TGTGCCAGCAGTTACGGTATGAACACTGAAGCTTTCTTT. It specifies CASSYGMNTEAFF.

The chain employs TRBV6-1 and TRBJ1-3; 7 positions agree with TRBD1. After removal of 2 bases from V and 5 bases from J, the junction contained 6 bases not matched to a gene. Germline V gene lookup returns CDR1 MNHNS and CDR2 SASEGT. The CDR3 totals 15 residues. The CDR3 bases are TGTGCCAGCAGTGAATGGGACAGTCCACGAAACACCATATATTTT. It yields the protein CASSEWDSPRNTIYF.